These 13 T cell receptor beta chains came from one sample sequenced in a study of blood T cell repertoires in COVID-19. Using immunoSEQ multiplex PCR, the repertoire was profiled, and TCRdb retains in-frame clones only, with some absent. The sample contains about 170,000 clones, 90% to 95% of which appear only once. The source material was peripheral blood. Receptors originate from a woman between 45 and 60 years old with acute or convalescent COVID-19.

The genes are TRBV10-3 and TRBJ2-1; 8 nucleotides line up with TRBD2. Germline assignment: CDR1 ENHRY and CDR2 SYGVKD. The V gene end was trimmed by 9 bases and the J gene end by 9 bases; junction bases not matched to a gene: 13. CDR3 length: 14 residues. CDR3 DNA sequence: TGTGCCATACATTCTCCGGGACTAGGGGGTGAGCAGTTCTTC. As protein: CAIHSPGLGGEQFF.

The chain combines TRBV10-3 with TRBJ2-7, with 7 bases lining up with TRBD1. The CDR3 is 13 amino acids. Losses at the gene ends were 11 bases for V and 9 bases for J; bases not matched to a gene: 16. CDR1 ENHRY and CDR2 SYGVKD come from the germline V gene. The CDR3, as DNA: TGTGCCTCTAGCAGCGACAGGGAAGGATGGCAGTACTTC. It translates to CASSSDREGWQYF.

The rearrangement uses TRBV25-1 and TRBJ2-7; 11 bases are a match to TRBD2. CDR3 length: 16 residues. With V trimmed by 8 bases and J by 5 bases, 14 bases remained unmatched. In germline, CDR1 is MGHDK, CDR2 SYGVNS. The CDR3 protein is CASPPSGRPWCNEQYF. The CDR3 nucleotides read TGTGCCAGCCCTCCTAGCGGGAGGCCATGGTGCAACGAGCAGTACTTC.

This sequence joins TRBV2 and TRBJ2-3; the D gene is possibly TRBD2 (5 bases). Germline V lookup: CDR1 SNHLY, CDR2 FYNNEI. This CDR3 comprises 15 residues. With 7 bases removed from V and 4 bases from J, the gap between germline ends came to 18 bases. The CDR3 DNA is TGTGCCAGCACTAGAGAGGTTAACGGGGCAGATACGCAGTATTTT. Its translation is CASTREVNGADTQYF. The full variable domain, in which reference TRBV2 and TRBJ2-3 provide the parts outside the CDR3, is EPEVTQTPSHQVTQMGQEVILRCVPISNHLYFYWYRQILGQKVEFLVSFYNNEISEKSEIFDDQFSVERPDGSNFTLKIRSTKLEDSAMYFCASTREVNGADTQYFGPGTRLTVL.

The chain has TRBV20-1 and TRBJ1-4, with D unresolved. The V end lost 3 bases, the J end lost 6 bases, and 11 bases lay between the germline ends. The V gene's germline CDR1 is DFQATT and CDR2 SNEGSKA (reference sequence). This CDR3 is 13 amino acids long. CDR3 in DNA: TGCAGTGCTAGTAGAGTAGTGGATGAAAAACTGTTTTTT. This gives the protein CSASRVVDEKLFF.

This sequence joins TRBV6-5 and TRBJ2-1; D may be TRBD1 (6 bases). The CDR3 extends over 14 amino acids. Germline CDR1 MNHEY, CDR2 SVGAGI. V lost 6 bases, J lost 0 bases, and 9 bases lay in between. The CDR3 bases are TGTGCCAGCAGAGACAGGATCTCCTACAATGAGCAGTTCTTC. It yields the protein CASRDRISYNEQFF.

The V and J genes are TRBV7-5 and TRBJ1-2. TRBV7-5 is tagged as a pseudogene. CDR3 length: 15 residues. CDR3 amino acids: CVRSLGGGSNYGYTF. In nucleotides, the CDR3 is TGTGTCAGAAGCTTAGGTGGCGGTTCTAACTATGGCTACACCTTC.

The chain has TRBV24-1 and TRBJ2-1, with TRBD1 matching 7 bases. The CDR3 is made up of 13 amino acids. From germline, CDR1 is KGHDR and CDR2 SFDVKD. Trimming removed 7 bases from V and 8 bases from J; junction bases left unmatched: 7. The chain's CDR3 is CATSLTGTDEQFF. CDR3 DNA: TGTGCCACCAGCTTGACAGGGACCGATGAGCAGTTCTTC.

The J gene is TRBJ2-7, the V gene TRBV3-1 (or the pseudogene TRBV3-2); 9 bases fit TRBD2. Trimming cost V 1 base and J 7 bases; bases outside gene matches: 8. This CDR3 region has 15 residues. Germline CDR1 LGHDT, CDR2 YNNKEL (reference sequence). CDR3 bases: TGTGCCAGCAGCCAAGGGTGGCGACTAGCGGATGAGCAGTACTTC. Its protein is CASSQGWRLADEQYF.

The chain couples TRBV7-3 to TRBJ2-7; D possibly corresponds to TRBD2 (6 bases). Trimming took off 3 bases at V and 6 bases at J, with 12 bases between the two ends. Germline V lookup: CDR1 SGHTA, CDR2 FQGTGA. There are 13 residues in the CDR3. The CDR3: CASSLGQAGEQYF. In DNA form, the CDR3 reads TGTGCCAGCAGCTTGGGCCAAGCGGGCGAGCAGTACTTC.

The CDR3 bases are TGTGCCAGCAGCCAAGAGTGGCGGCAAGAGACCCAGTACTTC. Its protein product is CASSQEWRQETQYF. This rearrangement joins TRBV3-1 (or the pseudogene TRBV3-2) to TRBJ2-5; D gene unclear. In germline, CDR1 is LGHDT, CDR2 YNNKEL (reference sequence). CDR3 length: 14 amino acids. V shed 0 bases and J shed 2 bases, with 7 bases lying between them.

The chain couples TRBV28 to TRBJ1-1; D is ambiguous. Germline-derived CDR1 and CDR2 are MDHEN and SYDVKM. CDR3 size: 14 residues. V was cut by 3 bases and J by 1 base, with 9 bases left in between. The CDR3 is CASSFWAENTEAFF. DNA for the CDR3: TGTGCCAGCAGTTTTTGGGCAGAGAACACTGAAGCTTTCTTT.

The chain joins TRBV28 to TRBJ2-4; D gene unclear. The germline V gene has CDR1 MDHEN and CDR2 SYDVKM. CDR3 size: 12 residues. Trimming pared 2 bases from V and 9 bases from J, leaving 8 bases between. CDR3 in amino acids: CASSLGRGIQYF. For the CDR3, the DNA is TGTGCCAGCAGTTTAGGAAGAGGCATTCAGTACTTC. Together with reference TRBV28 and TRBJ2-4, the CDR3 gives the full variable domain: DVKVTQSSRYLVKRTGEKVFLECVQDMDHENMFWYRQDPGLGLRLIYFSYDVKMKEKGDIPEGYSVSREKKERFSLILESASTNQTSMYLCASSLGRGIQYFGAGTRLSVL.